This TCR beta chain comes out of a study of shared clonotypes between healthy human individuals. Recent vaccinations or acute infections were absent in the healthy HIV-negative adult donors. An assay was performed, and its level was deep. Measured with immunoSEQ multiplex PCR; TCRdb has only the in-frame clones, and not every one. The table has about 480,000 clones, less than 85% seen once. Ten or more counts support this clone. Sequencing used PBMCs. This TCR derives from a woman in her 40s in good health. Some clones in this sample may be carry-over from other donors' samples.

This CDR3 reads CASSPWTSGSSAKNIQYF. CDR3 bases: TGTGCCAGCAGCCCCTGGACTAGCGGGAGTTCAGCCAAAAACATTCAGTACTTC. The V call is TRBV4-2, the J call TRBJ2-4; 13 positions agree with TRBD2. The CDR3 contains 18 residues. V was pared by 4 bases and J by 0 bases, with 6 bases of the junction left unmatched. Looked up from germline, CDR1 is LGHNA and CDR2 is YNFKEQ.